This TCR beta chain was obtained from a study of OX40 agonist ivuxolimab in advanced cancers. Some clones are missing from TCRdb's copy, which holds only in-frame ones; the method was immunoSEQ multiplex PCR. The profile covers 100,000 or so clones, with about 88% appearing a single time and about 0.82% taken by the ten largest. Trimming stripped 6 bases from V and 9 bases from J, with 14 bases between. The CDR3 covers 12 residues. Germline CDR1 MDHEN, CDR2 SYDVKM. This sequence joins TRBV28 and TRBJ1-1; a possible D gene is TRBD1 (6 bases). This receptor was identified in an adult with an advanced solid tumor such as melanoma, head and neck, liver or kidney cancer. The source was CD4+ or CD8+ T cells sorted from blood, collected in a trial of the OX40 agonist ivuxolimab. In DNA form, the CDR3 reads TGTGCCAGCAGATTTGTAGGGGGAAAAGCTTTCTTT. This sequence encodes CASRFVGGKAFF.